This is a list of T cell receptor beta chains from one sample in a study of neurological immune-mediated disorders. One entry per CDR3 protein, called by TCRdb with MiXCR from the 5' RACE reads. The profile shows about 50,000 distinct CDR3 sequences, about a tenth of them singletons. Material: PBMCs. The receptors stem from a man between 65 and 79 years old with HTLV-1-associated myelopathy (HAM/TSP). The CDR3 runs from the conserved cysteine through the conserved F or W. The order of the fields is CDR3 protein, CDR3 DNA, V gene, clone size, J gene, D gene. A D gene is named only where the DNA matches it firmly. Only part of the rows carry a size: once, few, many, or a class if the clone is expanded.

CDR3aa: CASSVGGTGANVLTF
CDR3nt: TGTGCCAGCAGCGTAGGGGGCACTGGGGCCAACGTCCTGACTTTC
v_gene: TRBV7-2
abundance: many
j_gene: TRBJ2-6
d_gene: TRBD1

CDR3aa: CASSLAQRNEQFF
CDR3nt: TGTGCCAGCAGCTTAGCGCAGCGCAATGAGCAGTTCTTC
v_gene: TRBV7-9
abundance: many
j_gene: TRBJ2-1
d_gene: NA

CDR3aa: CASSARDYGEQFF
CDR3nt: TGTGCCAGCAGTGCACGGGACTACGGTGAGCAGTTCTTC
v_gene: TRBV28
abundance: many
j_gene: TRBJ2-1
d_gene: TRBD2

CDR3aa: CASSKRLAGLTPYNEQFF
CDR3nt: TGTGCCAGCAGCAAGCGCCTAGCGGGACTTACCCCCTACAATGAGCAGTTCTTC
v_gene: TRBV7-2
abundance: few
j_gene: TRBJ2-1
d_gene: TRBD2

CDR3aa: CASSYSVTTDTQYF
CDR3nt: TGTGCCAGCAGTTACTCTGTTACCACAGATACGCAGTATTTT
v_gene: TRBV6-2/TRBV6-3
abundance: many
j_gene: TRBJ2-3
d_gene: NA

CDR3aa: CASSSQGRSNEQFF
CDR3nt: TGCGCCAGCAGCTCCCAGGGGAGAAGCAATGAGCAGTTCTTC
v_gene: TRBV5-1
abundance: many
j_gene: TRBJ2-1
d_gene: NA

CDR3aa: CASKVWQADTQYF
CDR3nt: TGCGCCAGCAAAGTGTGGCAAGCAGATACGCAGTATTTT
v_gene: TRBV5-1
abundance: many
j_gene: TRBJ2-3
d_gene: NA

CDR3aa: CASSLSEPQHF
CDR3nt: TGTGCCAGCAGTTTAAGTGAGCCCCAGCATTTT
v_gene: TRBV12-3/TRBV12-4
abundance: many
j_gene: TRBJ1-5
d_gene: NA

CDR3aa: CASSFTGSGYTF
CDR3nt: TGTGCCAGCAGTTTTACAGGGTCTGGCTACACCTTC
v_gene: TRBV12-3/TRBV12-4
abundance: medium-sized
j_gene: TRBJ1-2
d_gene: NA

CDR3aa: CASSTRTGRTEAFF
CDR3nt: TGCGCCAGCAGCACCCGGACAGGGCGCACTGAAGCTTTCTTT
v_gene: TRBV4-1
abundance: many
j_gene: TRBJ1-1
d_gene: TRBD1

CDR3aa: CASRSTGRGGNEQFF
CDR3nt: TGTGCCAGCAGATCTACAGGGCGAGGGGGCAATGAGCAGTTCTTC
v_gene: TRBV6-2/TRBV6-3
abundance: NA
j_gene: TRBJ2-1
d_gene: NA

CDR3aa: CATSDFHGSDNEQFF
CDR3nt: TGTGCCACCAGTGATTTTCACGGCTCGGACAATGAGCAGTTCTTC
v_gene: TRBV24-1
abundance: medium-sized
j_gene: TRBJ2-1
d_gene: NA

CDR3aa: CASSLVSGVGSYNEQFF
CDR3nt: TGTGCCAGCAGTTTAGTATCGGGAGTGGGGTCTTACAATGAGCAGTTCTTC
v_gene: TRBV12-3/TRBV12-4
abundance: many
j_gene: TRBJ2-1
d_gene: NA

CDR3aa: CASSPTSGRAFFF
CDR3nt: TGTGCCAGCAGCCCCACTAGCGGGAGGGCCTTTTTCTTC
v_gene: TRBV7-2
abundance: many
j_gene: TRBJ2-1
d_gene: TRBD2

CDR3aa: CASSLAKVAGVAEQFF
CDR3nt: TGTGCCAGCAGCTTAGCGAAGGTAGCGGGAGTAGCTGAGCAGTTCTTC
v_gene: TRBV7-9
abundance: many
j_gene: TRBJ2-1
d_gene: TRBD2

CDR3aa: CASSPRQGTREQYF
CDR3nt: TGTGCCAGCAGTCCGCGACAGGGGACGAGGGAGCAGTACTTC
v_gene: TRBV6-6
abundance: many
j_gene: TRBJ2-7
d_gene: TRBD1

CDR3aa: CSVRLGSYEQYF
CDR3nt: TGCAGCGTTCGACTAGGGAGTTACGAGCAGTACTTC
v_gene: TRBV29-1
abundance: many
j_gene: TRBJ2-7
d_gene: NA

CDR3aa: CAISVGGSYNEQFF
CDR3nt: TGTGCCATCAGTGTTGGCGGCTCCTACAATGAGCAGTTCTTC
v_gene: TRBV10-3
abundance: many
j_gene: TRBJ2-1
d_gene: NA

CDR3aa: CASGGSWNTEAFF
CDR3nt: TGTGCCAGCGGGGGGTCATGGAACACTGAAGCTTTCTTT
v_gene: TRBV19
abundance: many
j_gene: TRBJ1-1
d_gene: NA

CDR3aa: CASSLKSVRRTDSPLHF
CDR3nt: TGTGCCAGCAGTTTAAAATCAGTCCGAAGGACCGATTCACCCCTCCACTTT
v_gene: TRBV28
abundance: many
j_gene: TRBJ1-6
d_gene: NA

CDR3aa: CASSFRGTDTDTQYF
CDR3nt: TGTGCCAGCAGCTTCCGGGGGACCGACACAGATACGCAGTATTTT
v_gene: TRBV11-3
abundance: many
j_gene: TRBJ2-3
d_gene: NA

CDR3aa: CASMGIREKLFF
CDR3nt: TGTGCCAGCATGGGAATTCGTGAAAAACTGTTTTTT
v_gene: TRBV12-3/TRBV12-4
abundance: many
j_gene: TRBJ1-4
d_gene: NA